This T cell receptor beta chain was found in a study of Graves' ophthalmopathy and Graves' hyperthyroidism. Amplification of TCR beta CDR3 regions used RNA transcripts. HTBI-primed RT-PCR formed the first round, and a multiplex PCR formed the second. One entry per CDR3 protein results from TCRdb running MiXCR on the multiplex PCR reads. The sample has 600,000 to 950,000 distinct CDR3 sequences; 35% to 50% are singletons. From germline, CDR1 is SQVTM and CDR2 ANQGSEA. This CDR3 region has 14 residues. V gave up 3 bases and J gave up 5 bases; unmatched junction bases: 3. Clinical symptoms and serum thyroxine were used for diagnosis; TRAb, thyroid ultrasound and orbital computed tomography were also relied on. In its sample, this clonotype was seen many times.

The rearrangement joins TRBV29-1 to TRBJ2-2; 10 bases are shared with TRBD1. The clonotype was recovered from an adult man with Graves' ophthalmopathy. The sequencing sample was made of peripheral blood. The CDR3 nucleotides read TGCAGCGTTGAGGACAGGGGGAATACCGGGGAGCTGTTTTTT. This translates into CSVEDRGNTGELFF.